This T cell receptor (beta chain) was recovered during a study of technical replicates of blood from a handful of donors. Profiled with immunoSEQ multiplex PCR; TCRdb holds only in-frame clones, not every one. The sample lists roughly 92,000 clones; roughly 96% were seen once. The CDR3 sequence is 17 residues long. The germline V gene has CDR1 MDHEN and CDR2 SYDVKM. V was pared by 6 bases and J by 3 bases, with 11 bases of the junction left unmatched. Input material: T cells isolated from PBMCs. The chain couples TRBV28 to TRBJ1-4; 9 nucleotides align to TRBD1. The receptor was derived from a human donor in good health. The CDR3 region is CASSPITGGAANEKLFF. The CDR3 DNA reads TGTGCCAGCAGCCCAATCACAGGGGGCGCGGCTAATGAAAAACTGTTTTTT.